Shown below are 3 T cell receptor beta chains from a single sample sequenced in a study of cytotoxic CD8 clonotypes in ibrutinib-treated CLL. Data came from immunoSEQ multiplex PCR; TCRdb stores just in-frame clones and leaves some out. Among hundreds of thousands of clones listed, under 80% were seen once. The specimen was PBMCs, collected after 24 months of ibrutinib treatment. The receptors here all came from a human donor with chronic lymphocytic leukemia.

This chain uses TRBV10-3 with TRBJ2-7; 13 bases align to TRBD2. Germline loops: CDR1 ENHRY, CDR2 SYGVKD. Trimming took 4 bases from V and 4 from J; bases not matched to a gene: 1. The CDR3 runs to 14 residues. CDR3 amino acids: CAISGGLAGYEQYF. CDR3 DNA: TGTGCCATCAGTGGGGGACTAGCGGGGTACGAGCAGTACTTC.

The chain uses TRBV6-6 and TRBJ1-1, with D unclear. V was shortened by 6 bases and J by 6 bases, with 17 bases between the two germline ends. CDR3 length equals 14 residues. Germline V gene lookup returns CDR1 MNHNY and CDR2 SVGAGI (reference sequence). The DNA for the CDR3 is TGTGCCAGCAGCCTGGTCGGCAGTGGGCCTGAAGCTTTCTTT. Translated: CASSLVGSGPEAFF.

This chain links TRBV5-4 with TRBJ2-5; D is ambiguous. Deletions cut 4 bases from V and 1 base from J, with 8 bases between. Germline CDR1 reads SGHNT; CDR2 reads YYREEE (reference sequence). This CDR3 is built from 13 residues. As DNA, the CDR3 is TGTGCCAGCAGCCTCCGGGCCCAAGAGACCCAGTACTTC. This encodes CASSLRAQETQYF.